The table lists the clone carrying this T cell receptor (beta chain) with many counts. The antigen remains undetermined. This sample is drawn from a study of T cells in Graves' hyperthyroidism and ophthalmopathy. About the study: Peripheral blood samples were taken at initial diagnosis, prior to any treatment.

The germline V gene encodes CDR1 SGHDN and CDR2 FVKESK. V was clipped by 0 bases and J by 5 bases, with 6 bases between them. CDR3 length: 13 amino acids. Amplification targeted TCR beta CDR3 regions from RNA transcripts. HTBI primers drove first-round RT-PCR of the TCR CDR3. TCRdb reprocessed the multiplex PCR reads with MiXCR, giving one entry per CDR3 protein. Seen here are about 380,000 distinct CDR3 sequences, approximately 15% observed once, and the top ten hold around 10%. Points from the study as a whole: Separation of ophthalmopathy from stable hyperthyroidism was achieved by a 13 V-J model. Most thyroid clonotypes expanded above 0.001 were also detected in blood.

This receptor was taken from a woman aged 55-70 years with Graves' hyperthyroidism. The rearrangement links TRBV14 to TRBJ2-3; no clear D. Specimen: blood. CDR3 sequence (DNA): TGTGCCAGCAGCCAAGATCTGGTAGATACGCAGTATTTT. This gives the protein CASSQDLVDTQYF.